Following are 29 T cell receptor beta chains from one sample sequenced in a study of T cells in Graves' hyperthyroidism and ophthalmopathy. There were TCR beta CDR3 regions amplified from RNA transcripts. HTBI primers drove first-round RT-PCR of the TCR CDR3. In TCRdb, the multiplex PCR reads were re-called with MiXCR into one record per CDR3 protein. Among 250,000 to 300,000 distinct CDR3 sequences, over 15% were seen once, and the ten largest hold approximately 57%. Sequencing was performed on blood. All receptors derive from a woman in her sixties with Graves' ophthalmopathy.

This clonotype was seen many times. The chain has TRBV20-1 and TRBJ2-7; no clear D. Germline V lookup: CDR1 DFQATT, CDR2 SNEGSKA (reference sequence). V gave up 5 bases and J gave up 4 bases, with 6 bases separating them. The CDR3 totals 10 residues. The CDR3 bases are TGCAGTGCTCTGATATACGAGCAGTACTTC. Encoded protein: CSALIYEQYF.

The chain joins TRBV3-1 to TRBJ1-5; TRBD1 is a possible D gene (6 bases). Germline loops: CDR1 LGHDT, CDR2 YNNKEL (reference sequence). V was shortened by 4 bases and J by 7 bases, with 17 bases between the two germline ends. The CDR3 has 15 residues. The CDR3 nucleotides are TGTGCCAGCAGCCTTACGGGGGCAGGAGGCCAGCCCCAGCATTTT. Translation gives CASSLTGAGGQPQHF.

The chain links TRBV3-1 to TRBJ1-4, with TRBD1 matching 8 bases. The CDR3 contains 15 residues. Trimming took 3 bases from V and 8 from J; bases not matched to a gene: 8. Germline CDR1 and CDR2: LGHDT and YNNKEL (reference sequence). CDR3 amino acids: CASSHRQGLGEKLFF. CDR3 bases: TGTGCCAGCAGCCATAGACAGGGGTTAGGGGAAAAACTGTTTTTT. Filled out from reference TRBV3-1 and TRBJ1-4, the complete variable domain reads DTAVSQTPKYLVTQMGNDKSIKCEQNLGHDTMYWYKQDSKKFLKIMFSYNNKELIINETVPNRFSPKSPDKAHLNLHINSLELGDSAVYFCASSHRQGLGEKLFFGSGTQLSVL.

This clonotype was found many times. V is TRBV18 and J is TRBJ2-7; 7 bases line up with TRBD1. Losses at the gene ends were 3 bases for V and 5 bases for J; bases not matched to a gene: 4. CDR3 length: 13 residues. Germline CDR1 KGHSH, CDR2 LQKENI. In nucleotides, the CDR3 is TGTGCCAGCTCACCTATCACAGGGGACGAGCAGTACTTC. This translates into CASSPITGDEQYF. Filled out from reference TRBV18 and TRBJ2-7, the complete variable domain reads NAGVMQNPRHLVRRRGQEARLRCSPMKGHSHVYWYRQLPEEGLKFMVYLQKENIIDESGMPKERFSAEFPKEGPSILRIQQVVRGDSAAYFCASSPITGDEQYFGPGTRLTVT.

This clonotype was picked up many times. The chain recombines TRBV20-1 with TRBJ1-1; D is possibly TRBD1 (5 bases). V dropped 4 bases and J dropped 1 base, with 13 bases sitting between them. The CDR3 spans 14 residues. From germline, CDR1 is DFQATT and CDR2 SNEGSKA (reference sequence). The CDR3 reads CSAIISTANTEAFF. Here the CDR3 DNA reads TGCAGTGCTATTATTTCGACAGCGAACACTGAAGCTTTCTTT.

This chain links TRBV20-1 with TRBJ2-7; 8 bases align to TRBD1. The CDR3 is 18 amino acids. The germline V gene has CDR1 DFQATT and CDR2 SNEGSKA (reference sequence). V trimming: 3 bases; J trimming: 1 base; junction bases outside the gene matches: 17. In DNA form, the CDR3 reads TGCAGTGCTAGGGGGGGAAGTGGGGGACAGGCCGTTTCCTACGAGCAGTACTTC. It encodes CSARGGSGGQAVSYEQYF.

This clonotype was counted between two and nine times. The chain carries TRBV27 and TRBJ1-4; D gene uncertain. The CDR3 covers 18 residues. V lost 3 bases to trimming and J lost 4 bases, with 21 bases between them. CDR1 and CDR2 from the germline V gene are MNHEY and SMNVEV (reference sequence). This CDR3 is CASSFSMGSPRLNEKLFF. CDR3 DNA sequence: TGTGCCAGCAGTTTTAGTATGGGGAGCCCGCGCCTTAATGAAAAACTGTTTTTT.

This clonotype was counted ten times or more. This sequence joins TRBV28 and TRBJ1-3; no clear D gene. Germline CDR1 and CDR2: MDHEN and SYDVKM. The ends were cut back, 8 bases at V and 5 bases at J, with 16 bases in the middle. The CDR3 runs to 14 residues. DNA for the CDR3: TGTGCCAGCGCCTCCTCGGACGTCAGAAACACCATATATTTT. Translating it yields CASASSDVRNTIYF. The entire variable domain, with the rest obtained from reference TRBV28 and TRBJ1-3, is as follows: DVKVTQSSRYLVKRTGEKVFLECVQDMDHENMFWYRQDPGLGLRLIYFSYDVKMKEKGDIPEGYSVSREKKERFSLILESASTNQTSMYLCASASSDVRNTIYFGEGSWLTVV.

This clonotype appeared many times. V usage is TRBV6-1 and J usage is TRBJ1-1, with D uncertain. V was trimmed by 4 bases and J by 7 bases, leaving 7 bases between them. The CDR3 is 11 residues long. From germline, CDR1 is MNHNS and CDR2 SASEGT. The CDR3 is CASSVGFEAFF. DNA for the CDR3: TGTGCCAGCAGTGTTGGATTTGAAGCTTTCTTT.

This clonotype was found many times. V gene TRBV2 combines with J gene TRBJ1-1, with D unclear. Germline CDR1 SNHLY, CDR2 FYNNEI. Trimming stripped 10 bases from V and 0 bases from J, with 12 bases between. The CDR3 runs to 13 residues. The CDR3 spells CATARTVNTEAFF. The CDR3 DNA sequence: TGTGCCACCGCGAGGACGGTGAACACTGAAGCTTTCTTT.

For this clonotype: With a much larger clone just one base away, this may be a read error. The chain combines TRBV20-1 with TRBJ1-1; the D gene is possibly TRBD1 (6 bases). The CDR3 has 14 amino acids. Germline assignment: CDR1 DFQATT and CDR2 SNEGSKA (reference sequence). Here the CDR3 DNA reads TGCAGTGTTAGAGGGGGATCGGTGAACACTGAAGCTTTCTTT. Translating gives CSVRGGSVNTEAFF.

This clonotype was counted many times. The V and J genes are TRBV12-3 or TRBV12-4 and TRBJ1-1, with D possibly being TRBD1 (6 bases). The CDR3 is 15 amino acids. The V end was cut by 3 bases, the J end by 4 bases, with 15 bases between. The CDR3 DNA reads TGTGCCAGCAGTTTCCCCTCCAGGGGAGTCACTGAAGCTTTCTTT. It yields the protein CASSFPSRGVTEAFF.

This clonotype was detected a few times. The V and J genes are TRBV27 and TRBJ1-5; D call uncertain. The CDR3 has 14 residues. Trimming shortened V by 4 bases and J by 6 bases, and 13 bases separated the two germline ends. Germline loops: CDR1 MNHEY, CDR2 SMNVEV (reference sequence). The DNA of the CDR3 is TGTGCCAGCAGTTCTCAACCCTCCCTTCAGCCCCAGCATTTT. It encodes CASSSQPSLQPQHF.

This clonotype has ten or more counts. The rearrangement joins TRBV6-1 to TRBJ1-4, with 7 bases identical to TRBD1. CDR3 length: 14 amino acids. Looked up from germline, CDR1 is MNHNS and CDR2 is SASEGT. V lost 3 bases and J lost 5; bases outside the gene matches: 3. This CDR3 reads CASSETGLNEKLFF. The DNA of the CDR3 is TGTGCCAGCAGTGAGACAGGGCTGAATGAAAAACTGTTTTTT.

The V and J genes are TRBV20-1 and TRBJ2-5; D call uncertain. From germline, CDR1 is DFQATT and CDR2 SNEGSKA (reference sequence). V shed 6 bases and J shed 2 bases, with 7 bases lying between them. CDR3 size: 11 residues. CDR3 bases: TGCAGTGCAACGAAACAAGAGACCCAGTACTTC. Translated: CSATKQETQYF.

This clonotype was picked up a small number of times. The rearrangement links TRBV14 to TRBJ2-7; tentatively, D is TRBD1 (5 bases). The CDR3 covers 14 residues. Germline V gene sequence: CDR1 SGHDN, CDR2 FVKESK. V lost 0 bases and J 3 bases, leaving 9 bases between the germline ends. In nucleotides, the CDR3 is TGTGCCAGCAGCCAAGACTCGACAGACTACGAGCAGTACTTC. Amino acid sequence: CASSQDSTDYEQYF.

There are many counts of this clonotype. J is TRBJ2-6 and V is TRBV28, with 12 positions matching TRBD2. The CDR3 totals 18 residues. V was clipped by 6 bases and J by 0 bases; unmatched bases: 6. Germline loops: CDR1 MDHEN, CDR2 SYDVKM. The CDR3 DNA sequence: TGTGCCAGCAGAACAGGACTAGCGGGGAGCTCTGGGGCCAACGTCCTGACTTTC. Translated, it gives CASRTGLAGSSGANVLTF.

The J gene is TRBJ1-3, the V gene TRBV12-3 or TRBV12-4, with unresolved D. The CDR3 has 15 amino acids. Trimming left V 2 bases short and J 0 bases short, with 8 bases between. The CDR3 DNA reads TGTGCCAGCAGTTTACGTCTGAACTCTGGAAACACCATATATTTT. It encodes CASSLRLNSGNTIYF.

The rearrangement uses TRBV20-1 and TRBJ2-1; 8 bases agree with TRBD2. CDR3 length: 13 amino acids. Germline-derived CDR1 and CDR2 are DFQATT and SNEGSKA (reference sequence). V shed 8 bases and J 5 bases; nucleotides not matched to a gene: 8. CDR3 region: CSCDSGTNNEQFF. CDR3 nucleotide sequence: TGCAGTTGTGATAGCGGGACCAACAATGAGCAGTTCTTC.

This clonotype has only a few counts. This sequence joins TRBV12-3 or TRBV12-4 and TRBJ1-1, with D possibly being TRBD1 (6 bases). V gave up 7 bases and J gave up 4 bases, with 19 bases separating them. The CDR3 totals 15 residues. The CDR3 reads CASKWGLGGRTEAFF. CDR3 in DNA: TGTGCCAGCAAATGGGGTTTGGGGGGGCGCACTGAAGCTTTCTTT.

To note about this clonotype: A read error may explain this, as a much larger clone is one base away. The chain has TRBV20-1 and TRBJ2-7; 7 nucleotides align to TRBD1. Germline assignment: CDR1 DFQATT and CDR2 SNEGSKA (reference sequence). The CDR3 totals 14 residues. Losses at the gene ends were 3 bases for V and 5 bases for J; bases not matched to a gene: 10. CDR3 nucleotide sequence: TGCAGTGCTAGGCCAAGACAGGGTCTTCACGAGCAGTACTTC. This encodes CSARPRQGLHEQYF.

The chain employs TRBV5-1 and TRBJ1-1; D possibly corresponds to TRBD1 (6 bases). Germline V gives CDR1 SGHRS, CDR2 YFSETQ. V was cut by 3 bases and J by 2 bases, with 14 bases left in between. The CDR3 loop spans 15 amino acids. For the CDR3, the DNA is TGCGCCAGCAGCTCGGGGGCGGGGGCCAACACTGAAGCTTTCTTT. Translated, it gives CASSSGAGANTEAFF.

The chain links TRBV7-2 to TRBJ1-4; D remains unclear. V lost 3 bases and J lost 8, with 16 bases in between. This CDR3 contains 15 residues. Germline V CDR1 and CDR2: SGHTA, FQGNSA. The DNA for the CDR3 is TGTGCCAGCAGCTTCTCTGAGCGGCTTTGGGAAAAACTGTTTTTT. Encoded protein: CASSFSERLWEKLFF.

The chain couples TRBV28 to TRBJ2-4; tentatively, D is TRBD1 (6 bases). Germline CDR1 is MDHEN and CDR2 is SYDVKM. There are 16 residues in the CDR3. V was pared by 8 bases and J by 0 bases, with 17 bases between. The CDR3 spells CASSQGLASAKNIQYF. The CDR3 DNA is TGTGCCAGCTCCCAGGGGTTGGCCTCAGCCAAAAACATTCAGTACTTC.

There are many counts of this clonotype. The chain is built from TRBV7-2 and TRBJ2-5; D call uncertain. The V end lost 5 bases, the J end lost 4 bases, and 8 bases lay between the germline ends. The CDR3 covers 12 residues. Germline CDR1 and CDR2: SGHTA and FQGNSA. This chain's CDR3 is CASSPPSETQYF. In nucleotides, the CDR3 is TGTGCCAGCAGCCCCCCGTCAGAGACCCAGTACTTC. Combining the CDR3 with reference TRBV7-2 and TRBJ2-5 gives the whole variable domain GAGVSQSPSNKVTEKGKDVELRCDPISGHTALYWYRQSLGQGLEFLIYFQGNSAPDKSGLPSDRFSAERTGGSVSTLTIQRTQQEDSAVYLCASSPPSETQYFGPGTRLLVL.

The sample holds many counts of this clonotype. The chain is built from TRBV27 and TRBJ1-1; no reliable D call. Trimming pared 5 bases from V and 0 bases from J, leaving 4 bases between. The CDR3 runs 12 residues. The germline V gene has CDR1 MNHEY and CDR2 SMNVEV (reference sequence). Here the CDR3 DNA reads TGTGCCAGCAGTCAAATGAACACTGAAGCTTTCTTT. Amino acids: CASSQMNTEAFF.

This clonotype was counted many times. The J gene is TRBJ2-1, the V gene TRBV5-1; 10 bases are shared with TRBD1. CDR1 is SGHRS, CDR2 YFSETQ, per germline. The CDR3 contains 16 residues. J was trimmed by 8 bases and V by 5 bases; bases with no gene match: 13. CDR3 sequence: CASRRITGTGVDEQFF. CDR3 DNA sequence: TGCGCCAGCAGAAGAATAACCGGGACAGGGGTCGATGAGCAGTTCTTC.

This clonotype appeared many times. This chain connects TRBV28 to TRBJ2-7; D gene ambiguous. Looked up from germline, CDR1 is MDHEN and CDR2 is SYDVKM. V was clipped by 4 bases and J by 0 bases, with 16 bases between them. CDR3 length: 16 amino acids. In nucleotides, the CDR3 is TGTGCCAGCAGTTCCCCCGGCAGGTACAGCTCCTACGAGCAGTACTTC. It is translated as CASSSPGRYSSYEQYF.

This clonotype occurred many times. The genes are TRBV3-1 and TRBJ2-7, with 14 bases that match TRBD2. This CDR3 spans 15 amino acids. Germline-derived CDR1 and CDR2 are LGHDT and YNNKEL (reference sequence). J was trimmed by 7 bases and V by 4 bases; bases with no gene match: 6. This CDR3 reads CASSPLGLAGVEQYF. CDR3 coding DNA: TGTGCCAGCAGCCCCCTGGGACTAGCGGGAGTTGAGCAGTACTTC.